The 2 T cell receptor beta chains below come from one sample, sequenced in a study of blood T cells in healthy people across ages. Alongside a J-beta primer mix, a sample-barcoded 5' primer served in a second PCR lasting about 7 to 12 cycles. In TCRdb, the 5' RACE reads were re-called with MiXCR into one record per CDR3 protein. Found here are around 780,000 distinct CDR3 sequences, roughly 25% of them singletons; the top ten hold approximately 2.9%. These same data were also listed under a study on T cells of mothers and their children.

Sequencing was done on a sample of blood. Receptors originate from a boy aged 5-17 years in good health.

This clonotype occurred a few times. This sequence joins TRBV9 and TRBJ2-3; the match to TRBD2 covers 7 bases. The CDR3 spans 15 residues. V shed 0 bases, J shed 5 bases, and the junction held 6 bases outside the gene matches. Germline CDR1 reads SGDLS; CDR2 reads YYNGEE. The CDR3, as DNA: TGTGCCAGCAGCGTAGAGGCGGGAGCGGTAGATACGCAGTATTTT. This sequence encodes CASSVEAGAVDTQYF.

This clonotype came up a few times. The CDR3 DNA reads TGTGCCAGCTCACCCGACAGACAGAATGAAAAACTGTTTTTT. Protein sequence: CASSPDRQNEKLFF. V and J are TRBV18 and TRBJ1-4, with a possible D match to TRBD1 (5 bases). CDR3 length: 14 amino acids. The V gene's germline CDR1 is KGHSH and CDR2 LQKENI. V lost 3 bases and J 5 bases, leaving 10 bases between the germline ends.